This T cell receptor (beta chain) was documented in a study of control samples from healthy donors and cancer patients (dated by TCRdb to the early 2020s). Receptor amplification or capture employed the immunoSEQ multiplex PCR assay. TCRdb obtained this table from immuneACCESS and retained in-frame rearrangements with V and J assigned. These tables miss some clones; where compared with another copy, unresolved V genes account for less than half of the shortfall, and the remainder is unexplained. Here the sample has under 450,000 clones; about 93% occur a single time. Over 5.5% of the sample goes to the ten largest clones. The junction shows trimming of 2 bases on V and 7 bases on J, and the gene matches do not reach 10 bases of it. CDR1 LNHNV and CDR2 YYDKDF are derived from the germline V gene (reference sequence). The CDR3 holds 17 amino acids from the cysteine to the phenylalanine. The kept DNA is CDR3 alone, 51 bases in frame from the first base.

For this clone: Its antigen is not yet known. There are no base qualities to consult, and no much larger clone falls within one base.

The sample taken for sequencing was PBMCs. Recombination joined TRBV15 with TRBJ1-6, with 8 central nucleotides matching TRBD1. The source of this sequence is a man in his forties with head and neck cancer. The nucleotides read TGTGCCACCAGCAGAAGCTCCGTGGGACAGGCCAATTCACCCCTCCACTTT. This sequence encodes CATSRSSVGQANSPLHF.